A selection of T cell receptor beta chains follows, all from one sample in a study of cytomegalovirus exposure and HLA in healthy donors. TCRdb keeps only in-frame clones here, not all; method: immunoSEQ multiplex PCR. The repertoire has under 200,000 clones, approximately 80% of them found once; the top ten carry less than 9%. The sequencing sample was made of PBMCs. These receptors were collected from a male donor in good health and CMV-seropositive. The CDR3 runs from the conserved cysteine through the conserved F or W. D genes are given only for firm matches. Clone size is shown for a subset of rows, as once, few, many or a class of expanded clone.

CDR3 protein: CASSHPRGASGASVLTF
CDR3 DNA: TGCGCCAGCAGCCACCCCCGTGGGGCCTCTGGGGCCAGCGTCCTGACTTTC
V gene: TRBV4-1
CDR3 length: 17
clone size: .
J gene: TRBJ2-6
D gene: .

CDR3 protein: CASSLGGTKGYTF
CDR3 DNA: TGTGCCAGCAGCCTAGGGGGCACGAAGGGCTACACCTTC
V gene: TRBV7-8
CDR3 length: 13
clone size: .
J gene: TRBJ1-2
D gene: TRBD1

CDR3 protein: CASSLVGAGGLYSYEQYF
CDR3 DNA: TGTGCCAGCAGCTTAGTAGGAGCGGGGGGCCTTTACTCCTACGAGCAGTACTTC
V gene: TRBV7-4
CDR3 length: 18
clone size: .
J gene: TRBJ2-7
D gene: TRBD2

CDR3 protein: CASSFGTSGGQGFSYEQYF
CDR3 DNA: TGTGCCAGCAGCTTCGGGACTAGCGGGGGTCAGGGATTCTCCTACGAGCAGTACTTC
V gene: TRBV7-9
CDR3 length: 19
clone size: .
J gene: TRBJ2-7
D gene: TRBD2

CDR3 protein: CASSFVLAGSSGANVLTF
CDR3 DNA: TGTGCCAGCAGCTTTGTGCTAGCGGGGAGTTCTGGGGCCAACGTCCTGACTTTC
V gene: TRBV7-2
CDR3 length: 18
clone size: .
J gene: TRBJ2-6
D gene: TRBD2

CDR3 protein: CASTTGTEAFF
CDR3 DNA: TGTGCCAGCACGACGGGCACTGAAGCTTTCTTT
V gene: TRBV19
CDR3 length: 11
clone size: .
J gene: TRBJ1-1
D gene: .

CDR3 protein: CASGDRGRGNTIYF
CDR3 DNA: TGTGCCAGCGGCGACAGGGGGCGAGGAAACACCATATATTTT
V gene: TRBV4-2
CDR3 length: 14
clone size: few
J gene: TRBJ1-3
D gene: TRBD1

CDR3 protein: CASSEVVAGADTQYF
CDR3 DNA: TGTGCCAGCAGTGAAGTGGTAGCGGGTGCAGATACGCAGTATTTT
V gene: TRBV6-1
CDR3 length: 15
clone size: few
J gene: TRBJ2-3
D gene: TRBD2

CDR3 protein: CASSYSRNTEAFF
CDR3 DNA: TGTGCCAGCAGTTACTCGAGGAACACTGAAGCTTTCTTT
V gene: TRBV6-6
CDR3 length: 13
clone size: .
J gene: TRBJ1-1
D gene: .

CDR3 protein: CASSTRTNSHGKLFF
CDR3 DNA: TGTGCCAGCAGTACCCGAACGAACTCTCACGGAAAACTGTTTTTT
V gene: TRBV6-1
CDR3 length: 15
clone size: .
J gene: TRBJ1-4
D gene: .

CDR3 protein: CASSLLASPGQGYEQYF
CDR3 DNA: TGTGCCAGCAGCCTGCTTGCATCTCCGGGACAGGGTTACGAGCAGTACTTC
V gene: TRBV11-2
CDR3 length: 17
clone size: .
J gene: TRBJ2-7
D gene: TRBD1

CDR3 protein: CASSGGAKAGTEAFF
CDR3 DNA: TGTGCCAGCAGTGGAGGTGCCAAAGCCGGCACTGAAGCTTTCTTT
V gene: TRBV2
CDR3 length: 15
clone size: .
J gene: TRBJ1-1
D gene: .

CDR3 protein: CASSVKRPDRGYTAGTSEAGELFF
CDR3 DNA: TGTGCCAGCAGCGTTAAAAGACCGGACAGGGGATACACAGCCGGGACTAGCGAAGCCGGGGAGCTGTTTTTT
V gene: TRBV9
CDR3 length: 24
clone size: .
J gene: TRBJ2-2
D gene: .

CDR3 protein: CASRPTGIPNYGYTF
CDR3 DNA: TGTGCCAGCAGACCGACGGGGATCCCTAACTATGGCTACACCTTC
V gene: TRBV6-1
CDR3 length: 15
clone size: few
J gene: TRBJ1-2
D gene: .

CDR3 protein: CASSVEGGPGNTIYF
CDR3 DNA: TGTGCCAGCAGCGTAGAAGGGGGCCCTGGAAACACCATATATTTT
V gene: TRBV9
CDR3 length: 15
clone size: .
J gene: TRBJ1-3
D gene: TRBD1

CDR3 protein: CASLDSYTGELFF
CDR3 DNA: TGCGCCAGCTTGGACTCCTACACCGGGGAGCTGTTTTTT
V gene: TRBV10-1
CDR3 length: 13
clone size: .
J gene: TRBJ2-2
D gene: .

CDR3 protein: CASSEYLYTGELFF
CDR3 DNA: TGTGCCAGCAGTGAATATCTGTACACCGGGGAGCTGTTTTTT
V gene: TRBV6-1
CDR3 length: 14
clone size: once
J gene: TRBJ2-2
D gene: .

CDR3 protein: CASSYAGFNQPQHF
CDR3 DNA: TGTGCCAGCAGTTACGCGGGGTTCAATCAGCCCCAGCATTTT
V gene: TRBV6-5
CDR3 length: 14
clone size: .
J gene: TRBJ1-5
D gene: .

CDR3 protein: CASNQGGKDTQYF
CDR3 DNA: TGTGCCAGCAATCAGGGGGGCAAGGATACGCAGTATTTT
V gene: TRBV6-6
CDR3 length: 13
clone size: .
J gene: TRBJ2-3
D gene: .

CDR3 protein: CASSFINTEAFF
CDR3 DNA: TGTGCCAGCAGCTTTATCAACACTGAAGCTTTCTTT
V gene: TRBV7-2
CDR3 length: 12
clone size: few
J gene: TRBJ1-1
D gene: .

CDR3 protein: CASSPPGNTEAFF
CDR3 DNA: TGTGCCAGCAGCCCGCCGGGGAACACTGAAGCTTTCTTT
V gene: TRBV9
CDR3 length: 13
clone size: .
J gene: TRBJ1-1
D gene: .

CDR3 protein: CASKPSIGGSTEAFF
CDR3 DNA: TGTGCCAGCAAACCCTCCATAGGAGGGTCCACTGAAGCTTTCTTT
V gene: TRBV2
CDR3 length: 15
clone size: .
J gene: TRBJ1-1
D gene: .

CDR3 protein: CASSEWTSGPETQYF
CDR3 DNA: TGTGCCAGCAGTGAATGGACTAGCGGGCCGGAGACCCAATACTTC
V gene: TRBV6-1
CDR3 length: 15
clone size: few
J gene: TRBJ2-5
D gene: TRBD2

CDR3 protein: CASSNTGAHPEQYF
CDR3 DNA: TGTGCCAGCAGTAACACAGGGGCCCATCCTGAGCAGTACTTC
V gene: TRBV2
CDR3 length: 14
clone size: once
J gene: TRBJ2-7
D gene: TRBD1

CDR3 protein: CASSPTLGGFNEQYF
CDR3 DNA: TGCGCCAGCAGCCCTACCTTGGGAGGGTTCAACGAGCAGTACTTC
V gene: TRBV5-1
CDR3 length: 15
clone size: .
J gene: TRBJ2-7
D gene: TRBD2

CDR3 protein: CASSRLGTAYTDTQYF
CDR3 DNA: TGTGCCAGCAGCCGCCTCGGGACAGCTTACACAGATACGCAGTATTTT
V gene: TRBV7-3
CDR3 length: 16
clone size: .
J gene: TRBJ2-3
D gene: TRBD1

CDR3 protein: CASSSSGGGSDTQYF
CDR3 DNA: TGTGCCAGCAGCAGTAGCGGGGGGGGATCGGATACGCAGTATTTT
V gene: TRBV7-3
CDR3 length: 15
clone size: .
J gene: TRBJ2-3
D gene: TRBD2

CDR3 protein: CASSVAGAGALYNEQFF
CDR3 DNA: TGTGCCAGCAGCGTAGCTGGAGCGGGGGCTCTCTACAATGAGCAGTTCTTC
V gene: TRBV9
CDR3 length: 17
clone size: .
J gene: TRBJ2-1
D gene: TRBD2

CDR3 protein: CAWSVVASGGEQFF
CDR3 DNA: TGTGCCTGGAGTGTAGTAGCATCTGGAGGTGAGCAGTTCTTC
V gene: TRBV30
CDR3 length: 14
clone size: few
J gene: TRBJ2-1
D gene: .

CDR3 protein: CASSSPGLAGQQQFF
CDR3 DNA: TGTGCCAGCAGCTCCCCCGGACTAGCGGGCCAACAGCAGTTCTTC
V gene: TRBV11-2
CDR3 length: 15
clone size: .
J gene: TRBJ2-1
D gene: TRBD2

CDR3 protein: CASSSQGPNTEAFF
CDR3 DNA: TGTGCCAGCAGCTCACAGGGACCGAACACTGAAGCTTTCTTT
V gene: TRBV11-1
CDR3 length: 14
clone size: .
J gene: TRBJ1-1
D gene: .

CDR3 protein: CSGGGRDSTNTQYF
CDR3 DNA: TGCAGCGGAGGGGGCAGGGACTCCACAAATACGCAGTATTTT
V gene: TRBV29-1
CDR3 length: 14
clone size: .
J gene: TRBJ2-3
D gene: .

CDR3 protein: CASSRSGGYTGELFF
CDR3 DNA: TGTGCCAGCAGTCGCAGCGGGGGGTACACCGGGGAGCTGTTTTTT
V gene: TRBV4-2
CDR3 length: 15
clone size: .
J gene: TRBJ2-2
D gene: TRBD2

CDR3 protein: CTSSQERRGTLQETQYF
CDR3 DNA: TGCACCAGCAGCCAAGAGAGGCGGGGGACCCTTCAAGAGACCCAGTACTTC
V gene: TRBV1
CDR3 length: 17
clone size: .
J gene: TRBJ2-5
D gene: .

CDR3 protein: CASSQETSGGGLRTQYF
CDR3 DNA: TGTGCCAGCAGCCAGGAGACTAGCGGGGGGGGACTTAGGACCCAGTACTTC
V gene: TRBV4-2
CDR3 length: 17
clone size: .
J gene: TRBJ2-5
D gene: TRBD2

CDR3 protein: CASSPGTTEQFF
CDR3 DNA: TGTGCCAGCAGCCCGGGGACAACGGAGCAGTTCTTC
V gene: TRBV11-3
CDR3 length: 12
clone size: .
J gene: TRBJ2-1
D gene: .

CDR3 protein: CASSLGLAGANTDTQYF
CDR3 DNA: TGTGCCAGCAGCTTAGGGCTAGCGGGGGCCAACACAGATACGCAGTATTTT
V gene: TRBV11-3
CDR3 length: 17
clone size: .
J gene: TRBJ2-3
D gene: TRBD2

CDR3 protein: CASSYIAGISYNEQFF
CDR3 DNA: TGTGCCAGCAGCTATATAGCGGGGATTTCCTACAATGAGCAGTTCTTC
V gene: TRBV7-8
CDR3 length: 16
clone size: .
J gene: TRBJ2-1
D gene: TRBD2

CDR3 protein: CASSYSWRRGELFF
CDR3 DNA: TGTGCCAGCAGTTACTCGTGGCGGCGCGGGGAGCTGTTTTTT
V gene: TRBV6-5
CDR3 length: 14
clone size: few
J gene: TRBJ2-2
D gene: .

CDR3 protein: CATSRPRGGTSGGGEQFF
CDR3 DNA: TGTGCCACCAGCAGACCCCGGGGTGGGACTAGCGGGGGGGGTGAGCAGTTCTTC
V gene: TRBV15
CDR3 length: 18
clone size: once
J gene: TRBJ2-1
D gene: TRBD2

CDR3 protein: CSAPTGTEQYF
CDR3 DNA: TGCAGTGCCCCGACAGGGACCGAGCAGTACTTC
V gene: TRBV20-1
CDR3 length: 11
clone size: .
J gene: TRBJ2-7
D gene: TRBD1

CDR3 protein: CASTSRRGYNSPLHF
CDR3 DNA: TGTGCCAGTACCTCGCGGCGGGGATATAATTCACCCCTCCACTTT
V gene: TRBV19
CDR3 length: 15
clone size: .
J gene: TRBJ1-6
D gene: .

CDR3 protein: CSVDPGTSGNEQFF
CDR3 DNA: TGCAGCGTTGACCCCGGGACTAGCGGCAATGAGCAGTTCTTC
V gene: TRBV29-1
CDR3 length: 14
clone size: .
J gene: TRBJ2-1
D gene: TRBD2

CDR3 protein: CASSLGTGTGLNNRKLFF
CDR3 DNA: TGTGCCAGCAGCTTAGGGACCGGGACGGGACTTAATAATAGAAAACTGTTTTTT
V gene: TRBV7-9
CDR3 length: 18
clone size: .
J gene: TRBJ1-4
D gene: .

CDR3 protein: CASSFGTSADTQYF
CDR3 DNA: TGTGCCAGCAGCTTCGGGACTAGCGCCGATACGCAGTATTTT
V gene: TRBV5-4
CDR3 length: 14
clone size: .
J gene: TRBJ2-3
D gene: TRBD2

CDR3 protein: CASSLLQGTEAFF
CDR3 DNA: TGCGCCAGCAGCCTCCTACAGGGCACTGAAGCTTTCTTT
V gene: TRBV5-1
CDR3 length: 13
clone size: few
J gene: TRBJ1-1
D gene: .